One sample yielded the 14 T cell receptor beta chains listed below, sequenced in a study of molecular identifiers for immune sequencing clone quantification. TCRdb independently ran MiXCR on the PCR reads; one entry per CDR3 protein. The table records some 97,000 distinct CDR3 sequences, more than 20% of them present only once. The sequenced material came from naive CD8+ T cells from blood, with Jurkat cell RNA spiked in. Subset described: FACS-sorted CD8+CD4-CCR7+CD45RA+ naive T cells. Every receptor here comes from a human donor in good health. Some libraries in this study had Jurkat cell RNA spiked in.

CDR3 DNA sequence: TGTGCCAGCAGTGAAGAGGACATATTTGAAAAACTGTTTTTT. Translated, it gives CASSEEDIFEKLFF. This sequence joins TRBV6-1 and TRBJ1-4, with a weak D call TRBD1 (5 bases). Germline values: CDR1 MNHNS, CDR2 SASEGT. V was clipped by 1 base and J by 7 bases, with 10 bases between them. The CDR3 runs 14 residues.

This clonotype was counted ten times or more. This sequence joins TRBV6-2 or TRBV6-3 and TRBJ2-7; tentative D call: TRBD1 (5 bases). The CDR3 spans 12 residues. CDR1 is MNHEY, CDR2 SVGEGT, per germline. V lost 1 base to trimming and J lost 6 bases, with 7 bases between them. The CDR3 region is CASSYLGVEQYF. The CDR3 coding sequence is TGTGCCAGCAGTTACTTAGGGGTCGAGCAGTACTTC.

This clonotype was recorded at least ten times. This chain connects TRBV20-1 to TRBJ2-7; D remains ambiguous. V lost 5 bases and J 4 bases, leaving 6 bases between the germline ends. The CDR3 spans 10 residues. From germline, CDR1 is DFQATT and CDR2 SNEGSKA (reference sequence). The CDR3 protein is CSALKYEQYF. CDR3 sequence (DNA): TGCAGTGCTCTTAAATACGAGCAGTACTTC.

This clonotype was seen at least ten times. V gene TRBV5-1 combines with J gene TRBJ1-1; the D gene is possibly TRBD1 (6 bases). Germline CDR1 and CDR2: SGHRS and YFSETQ. Trimming cost V 3 bases and J 4 bases, with 13 bases left between them. The CDR3 runs to 14 residues. In DNA, the CDR3 is TGCGCCAGCAGCTACGGGGGGCCTCGCACTGAAGCTTTCTTT. This gives the protein CASSYGGPRTEAFF.

As for this clonotype: The germline gene is not matched at one end of the junction; a read error may be the cause. The chain uses TRBV15 and TRBJ2-3; no definite D call. Germline V gives CDR1 LNHNV, CDR2 YYDKDF (reference sequence). The CDR3 has 13 residues. The CDR3 sequence: CATRSLLTDTQCF. The CDR3 DNA reads as TGTGCCACCCGGAGCCTCCTCACAGATACGCAGTGTTTT.

This clonotype was detected many times. The chain recombines TRBV28 with TRBJ2-7; D may be TRBD2 (5 bases). V was trimmed by 6 bases and J by 6 bases, leaving 12 bases between them. CDR1 MDHEN and CDR2 SYDVKM come from the germline V gene. The CDR3 consists of 12 residues. The CDR3 DNA reads TGTGCCAGCAGCCTCGCGGAGGCCGAGCAGTACTTC. Its translation is CASSLAEAEQYF.

Regarding this clonotype: A read error is possible here, since a much larger clone lies one base away. The rearrangement uses TRBV19 and TRBJ2-2; possibly TRBD2 for D (6 bases). The CDR3 has 12 amino acids. Germline V gene lookup returns CDR1 LNHDA and CDR2 SQIVND (reference sequence). The CDR3 DNA is TGTGCCAGTAGTACAGGACACCGGGAGCCGTTTTTT. Protein: CASSTGHREPFF.

This clonotype was seen ten or more times. The V call is TRBV7-9, the J call TRBJ1-1; unclear D gene. This CDR3 is built from 13 residues. From germline, CDR1 is SEHNR and CDR2 FQNEAQ (reference sequence). V was shortened by 6 bases and J by 4 bases, with 12 bases between the two germline ends. Written as DNA, the CDR3 is TGTGCCAGCAGACCGATGGATGGCACTGAAGCTTTCTTT. Protein sequence: CASRPMDGTEAFF.

This clonotype came up many times. V usage is TRBV12-3 or TRBV12-4 and J usage is TRBJ2-3; TRBD1 matches at 8 bases. The CDR3 runs to 14 residues. Trimming at V came to 6 bases and at J to 0 bases, leaving 2 bases not matched to a gene. This chain's CDR3 is CASRRTGSTDTQYF. CDR3 nucleotides: TGTGCCAGCAGGCGGACAGGGAGCACAGATACGCAGTATTTT.

The J gene is TRBJ1-1, the V gene TRBV7-2, with D uncertain. CDR3 length: 15 residues. Germline V gene lookup returns CDR1 SGHTA and CDR2 FQGNSA. Trimming stripped 1 base from V and 4 bases from J, with 13 bases between. The CDR3 loop reads CASSLGRLMSTEAFF. CDR3 nucleotide sequence: TGTGCCAGCAGCTTAGGCCGTCTTATGAGCACTGAAGCTTTCTTT.

This clonotype showed up many times. Here the CDR3 reads CASSLLEDTQYF. The CDR3 DNA sequence: TGTGCCAGCAGCCTGCTTGAAGATACGCAGTATTTT. J is TRBJ2-3 and V is TRBV6-2 or TRBV6-3; D is undetermined. The CDR3 has 12 residues. Per germline, CDR1 MNHEY and CDR2 SVGEGT. V gave up 6 bases and J gave up 5 bases, with 9 bases separating them.

This clonotype came up many times. The rearrangement joins TRBV28 to TRBJ2-7, with 7 bases lining up with TRBD1. J lost 1 base, V lost 6 bases, and 3 bases had no gene match. The CDR3 loop spans 13 amino acids. Germline V CDR1 and CDR2: MDHEN, SYDVKM. The CDR3 DNA sequence: TGTGCCAGCAGCCCGACAGGGTCCTACGAGCAGTACTTC. Protein: CASSPTGSYEQYF. Combining the CDR3 with reference TRBV28 and TRBJ2-7 gives the whole variable domain DVKVTQSSRYLVKRTGEKVFLECVQDMDHENMFWYRQDPGLGLRLIYFSYDVKMKEKGDIPEGYSVSREKKERFSLILESASTNQTSMYLCASSPTGSYEQYFGPGTRLTVT.

On this clonotype itself: A clone one base away is much larger, so this may be a read error. J is TRBJ2-7 and V is TRBV7-9, with no clear D. This CDR3 has 14 amino acids. Trimming left V 1 base short and J 7 bases short, with 14 bases between. Per germline, CDR1 SEHNR and CDR2 FQNEAQ (reference sequence). The CDR3 reads CASSLGQVADEQYF. DNA of the CDR3: TGTGCCAGCAGCTTAGGGCAGGTGGCGGATGAGCAGTACTTC.

About this clonotype: A much larger clone differs from this one at a single base, so this may be a read error. The CDR3 DNA follows: TGTGCCAGCAGCCGTGTACAGGAATCTGGCTACACCTTC. This codes for CASSRVQESGYTF. This rearrangement joins TRBV7-9 to TRBJ1-2; D perhaps matches TRBD1 (5 bases). In germline, CDR1 is SEHNR, CDR2 FQNEAQ (reference sequence). V lost 5 bases and J lost 7, with 14 bases in between. This CDR3 is 13 amino acids long.